These T cell receptor beta chains were read from a single sample in a study of PD-1 blockade in classical Hodgkin lymphoma. TCRdb's copy holds only in-frame clones and misses some; the assay was immunoSEQ multiplex PCR. The data show 11,000 to 15,000 clones, roughly three quarters seen once. The source material was peripheral blood mononuclear cells (PBMCs), sampled before the second cycle of nivolumab. Receptors originate from a human donor with classical Hodgkin lymphoma. Both conserved end residues are part of each CDR3. The D gene is left open where the match is weak. Where a row states a size, it is once, few, many or the class of an expanded clone; other rows omit it.

j_call | clone_size | v_call | d_call | cdr3_length | cdr3_aa | cdr3_nt
TRBJ1-5 | - | TRBV30 | - | 13 | CAWSQQVNQPQHF | TGTGCCTGGAGTCAACAGGTGAATCAGCCCCAGCATTTT
TRBJ2-5 | once | TRBV27 | TRBD2 | 17 | CASSPIRLAGGRETQYF | TGTGCCAGCAGTCCAATAAGACTAGCGGGGGGGCGGGAGACCCAGTACTTC
TRBJ2-2 | - | TRBV19 | - | 13 | CASSFRVAGELFF | TGTGCCAGTAGTTTCAGGGTCGCCGGGGAGCTGTTTTTT
TRBJ1-6 | few | TRBV4-3 | - | 14 | CASSQGVDNSPLHF | TGCGCCAGCAGCCAGGGGGTGGACAATTCACCCCTCCACTTT
TRBJ1-4 | few | TRBV9 | TRBD1 | 15 | CASSVSGQGWEKLFF | TGTGCCAGCAGCGTATCGGGACAGGGCTGGGAAAAACTGTTTTTT
TRBJ1-6 | - | TRBV5-1 | TRBD1 | 13 | CASSFQGDSPLHF | TGCGCCAGCAGCTTCCAGGGGGATTCACCCCTCCACTTT
TRBJ2-3 | - | TRBV19 | - | 16 | CASSIGVGVSTDTQYF | TGTGCCAGTAGTATAGGTGTAGGGGTGAGCACAGATACGCAGTATTTT
TRBJ2-7 | few | TRBV7-6 | TRBD2 | 15 | CASSQGGGLADEQYF | TGTGCCAGCAGCCAGGGCGGAGGACTAGCTGACGAGCAGTACTTC
TRBJ1-6 | once | TRBV30 | TRBD1 | 14 | CAWSSGGKNSPLHF | TGTGCCTGGAGCTCAGGGGGTAAGAATTCACCCCTCCACTTT
TRBJ2-3 | - | TRBV7-2 | - | 19 | CASSPRFLRLAASTDTQYF | TGTGCCAGCAGCCCCCGCTTCCTGAGACTCGCAGCTAGCACAGATACGCAGTATTTT
TRBJ2-5 | once | TRBV7-8 | TRBD1 | 13 | CASSLTGGETQYF | TGTGCCAGCAGCTTAACAGGGGGAGAGACCCAGTACTTC
TRBJ2-7 | - | TRBV9 | - | 14 | CASSVGGEGYEQYF | TGTGCCAGCAGCGTAGGGGGGGAAGGCTACGAGCAGTACTTC
TRBJ1-4 | once | TRBV4-3 | TRBD1 | 14 | CASSRGQGNEKLFF | TGCGCCAGCAGCAGGGGACAGGGTAATGAAAAACTGTTTTTT
TRBJ1-1 | - | TRBV29-1 | - | 16 | CSVDEPRAYVYTEAFF | TGCAGCGTTGATGAGCCCCGTGCGTACGTGTACACTGAAGCTTTCTTT
TRBJ1-4 | - | TRBV9 | - | 15 | CASSGGAIIGEKLFF | TGTGCCAGCAGCGGGGGGGCTATTATAGGTGAAAAACTGTTTTTT
TRBJ1-2 | - | TRBV14 | - | 14 | CASSQVRAAYGYTF | TGTGCCAGCAGCCAAGTTCGGGCAGCATATGGCTACACCTTC
TRBJ2-5 | - | TRBV7-7 | - | 13 | CASSLRVSETQYF | TGTGCTAGCAGCTTACGGGTGTCAGAGACCCAGTACTTC
TRBJ2-5 | - | TRBV6-1 | - | 15 | CASSEDLLTYETQYF | TGTGCCAGCAGTGAAGACCTCTTAACCTACGAGACCCAGTACTTC
TRBJ1-1 | - | TRBV18 | - | 12 | CASSVRDGEAFF | TGTGCCAGCTCAGTCAGGGACGGTGAAGCTTTCTTT
TRBJ2-1 | - | TRBV29-1 | TRBD2 | 15 | CSVAGLVGSYNEQFF | TGCAGCGTCGCTGGACTAGTGGGCTCCTACAATGAGCAGTTCTTC
TRBJ2-2 | - | TRBV7-9 | - | 16 | CASSLVRSMSSGELFF | TGTGCCAGCAGCTTAGTTCGAAGTATGTCGTCCGGGGAGCTGTTTTTT
TRBJ2-6 | - | TRBV7-7 | - | 17 | CASSYDRPQSRANVLTF | TGTGCCAGCAGCTACGATAGGCCACAAAGTCGGGCCAACGTCCTGACTTTC
TRBJ1-1 | - | TRBV11-2 | - | 15 | CASSLNRVLYTEAFF | TGTGCCAGCAGCTTAAACAGGGTTTTGTACACTGAAGCTTTCTTT
TRBJ2-2 | once | TRBV19 | - | 14 | CASSKGQNTGELFF | TGTGCCAGTAGTAAAGGACAGAACACCGGGGAGCTGTTTTTT
TRBJ1-1 | few | TRBV9 | TRBD1 | 15 | CASSIGQGLVTEAFF | TGTGCCAGCAGCATCGGACAGGGTTTGGTCACTGAAGCTTTCTTT
TRBJ2-7 | - | TRBV7-8 | - | 14 | CASSGGAGGYEQYF | TGTGCCAGCAGCGGCGGCGCAGGTGGGTACGAGCAGTACTTC
TRBJ2-6 | - | TRBV19 | - | 16 | CASSPVYDSGANVLTF | TGTGCCAGTAGCCCTGTATACGATTCTGGGGCCAACGTCCTGACTTTC
TRBJ1-1 | - | TRBV7-9 | - | 15 | CASSREQGLVTEAFF | TGTGCCAGCAGCCGCGAACAGGGCTTGGTCACTGAAGCTTTCTTT
TRBJ2-5 | - | TRBV27 | - | 12 | CASSNPRETQYF | TGTGCCAGCAGCAATCCTCGGGAGACCCAGTACTTC